These 29 T cell receptor beta chains were sequenced from one sample in a study of blood T cells in healthy people across ages. For the second PCR, which ran for roughly 7 to 11 cycles, a sample-barcoded 5' primer and a J-beta primer mix were used. TCRdb reanalysed the 5' RACE reads using MiXCR and keeps one entry per CDR3 protein. The table includes under 850,000 distinct CDR3 sequences, 36% detected once. Source material: blood. The receptors come from a man younger than 35 in good health.

This clonotype has just a few counts. This chain links TRBV12-5 with TRBJ1-1, with D maybe TRBD1 (6 bases). V dropped 5 bases and J dropped 4 bases, with 8 bases sitting between them. The CDR3 contains 12 residues. The V gene's germline CDR1 is LGHNT and CDR2 FRNRAP. CDR3 in amino acids: CASGLGGTEAFF. Written as DNA, the CDR3 is TGTGCTAGTGGTCTAGGGGGCACTGAAGCTTTCTTT.

This clonotype was counted a few times. The chain employs TRBV20-1 and TRBJ1-1; 7 positions agree with TRBD1. Germline V CDR1 and CDR2: DFQATT, SNEGSKA (reference sequence). Trimming at V came to 6 bases and at J to 10 bases, leaving 11 bases not matched to a gene. This CDR3 comprises 12 residues. The CDR3 nucleotides are TGCAGTGCAACCCAGGGGGGAGATGGAGCTTTCTTT. It is translated as CSATQGGDGAFF.

With respect to this clonotype: A much larger clone sits a single nucleotide away, making a read error possible. The chain has TRBV6-6 and TRBJ2-1, with unresolved D. Germline V gene sequence: CDR1 MNHNY, CDR2 SVGAGI (reference sequence). The germline V and J ends were trimmed by 0 bases and 13 bases, with 19 bases remaining between them. The CDR3 has 15 residues. CDR3 loop: CASSYSVDGEETQFF. DNA for the CDR3: TGTGCCAGCAGTTACTCGGTAGACGGAGAAGAGACCCAGTTCTTC.

The V and J genes are TRBV11-2 and TRBJ1-2; D unclear. This CDR3 comprises 14 residues. V shed 1 base and J shed 2 bases, with 8 bases lying between them. Germline CDR1 reads SGHAT; CDR2 reads FQNNGV. CDR3 region: CASSLGGWNYGYTF. CDR3 DNA: TGTGCCAGCAGCTTAGGCGGATGGAACTATGGCTACACCTTC.

This chain joins TRBV20-1 and TRBJ2-6; no reliable D call. V was cut by 0 bases and J by 2 bases, with 5 bases left in between. The CDR3 runs to 14 residues. Germline V gene data show CDR1 as DFQATT and CDR2 as SNEGSKA (reference sequence). DNA of the CDR3: TGCAGTGCTAGAGATTCCACTGGGGCCAACGTCCTGACTTTC. It codes for CSARDSTGANVLTF.

The chain combines TRBV6-5 with TRBJ2-6; D is undetermined. V was shortened by 4 bases and J by 2 bases, with 9 bases between the two germline ends. The CDR3 loop spans 15 amino acids. CDR1 and CDR2 from the germline V gene are MNHEY and SVGAGI. The CDR3, as DNA: TGTGCCAGCAGTTTAATCGTGCCTGGGGCCAACGTCCTGACTTTC. It translates to CASSLIVPGANVLTF.

This clonotype has ten or more counts. The J gene is TRBJ2-1, the V gene TRBV20-1; D ambiguous. Trimming took off 0 bases at V and 0 bases at J, with 12 bases between the two ends. The CDR3 spans 16 residues. Germline V gives CDR1 DFQATT, CDR2 SNEGSKA (reference sequence). The DNA of the CDR3 is TGCAGTGCTAGAGATTTAGGGATCTTCTCCTACAATGAGCAGTTCTTC. This codes for CSARDLGIFSYNEQFF.

Worth noting for this clonotype: One end of the junction is discordant with germline, which a read error may explain. The V call is TRBV12-3 or TRBV12-4, the J call TRBJ1-5, with 8 bases identical to TRBD1. CDR3 size: 15 residues. The CDR3 DNA reads as TGTGTCAGCAGTTTCCAGCACAGGGGGAATCAGCCCCAGCATTTT. It translates to CVSSFQHRGNQPQHF.

This clonotype was counted a few times. The chain combines TRBV11-1 with TRBJ2-3; 9 positions match TRBD2. The ends lost 5 bases at V and 5 bases at J; junction bases unmatched: 11. Germline loops: CDR1 SGHAT, CDR2 FQDESV (reference sequence). CDR3 length equals 16 residues. The CDR3 nucleotides are TGTGCCAGCAGCCCCCAGGCGGGGGGGGTTATAGATACGCAGTATTTT. Its protein product is CASSPQAGGVIDTQYF.

V is TRBV5-5 and J is TRBJ1-2; tentative D call: TRBD1 (5 bases). CDR3 length: 14 residues. CDR1 is SGHKS, CDR2 YYEKEE, per germline (reference sequence). The V end lost 2 bases, the J end lost 4 bases, and 12 bases lay between the germline ends. CDR3 coding DNA: TGTGCCAGCAGCTTCCAGGGCCCCACCTATGGCTACACCTTC. Its translation: CASSFQGPTYGYTF.

The gene calls are TRBV27 and TRBJ2-1; the match to TRBD1 covers 7 bases. Germline CDR1 is MNHEY and CDR2 is SMNVEV (reference sequence). There are 14 residues in the CDR3. V trimming: 10 bases; J trimming: 4 bases; junction bases outside the gene matches: 10. The CDR3 region has the DNA TGTGCCACATCCCTGGGACAGCGATACAATGAGCAGTTCTTC. It is translated as CATSLGQRYNEQFF.

The V gene is TRBV7-3, the J gene TRBJ2-1, with 10 bases aligning to TRBD2. CDR3 length equals 16 residues. Looked up from germline, CDR1 is SGHTA and CDR2 is FQGTGA. V shed 2 bases and J 8 bases; nucleotides not matched to a gene: 9. The DNA for the CDR3 is TGTGCCAGCAGCTTAGGGCCAGCGGGGGGGCATTATGAGCAGTTCTTC. Translated: CASSLGPAGGHYEQFF.

CDR3 coding DNA: TGTGCCAGCAGCCTGGGGACAGGGAGCGGTCAGCCCCAGCATTTT. Its translation: CASSLGTGSGQPQHF. The J gene is TRBJ1-5, the V gene TRBV16; 9 bases fit TRBD1. V lost 4 bases and J lost 6; bases outside the gene matches: 7. Per germline, CDR1 KGHSY and CDR2 FQNENV. The CDR3 is 15 residues long. The complete variable domain, with remaining parts taken from reference TRBV16 and TRBJ1-5, reads GEEVAQTPKHLVRGEGQKAKLYCAPIKGHSYVFWYQQVLKNEFKFLISFQNENVFDETGMPKERFSAKCLPNSPCSLEIQATKLEDSAVYFCASSLGTGSGQPQHFGDGTRLSIL.

Only a few counts were recorded for this clonotype. The CDR3 bases are TGTGCCAGCAGGGAAAGGTGGCTAGCCTACAATGAGCAGTTCTTC. This codes for CASRERWLAYNEQFF. V is TRBV5-5 and J is TRBJ2-1; no definite D call. The CDR3 extends over 15 amino acids. Germline V gene data show CDR1 as SGHKS and CDR2 as YYEKEE (reference sequence). V was pared by 5 bases and J by 2 bases, with 14 bases between.

This clonotype turned up a few times. The chain has TRBV9 and TRBJ2-1, with no clear D. V lost 4 bases and J lost 0, with 11 bases in between. Germline V gives CDR1 SGDLS, CDR2 YYNGEE. The CDR3 is made up of 15 amino acids. The CDR3 here is CASSPESFSYNEQFF. In DNA, the CDR3 is TGTGCCAGCAGCCCAGAGAGCTTCTCCTACAATGAGCAGTTCTTC.

This clonotype was picked up a small number of times. This chain links TRBV6-1 with TRBJ1-2; D unclear. The germline gives CDR1 MNHNS, CDR2 SASEGT. Deletions cut 3 bases from V and 8 bases from J, with 13 bases between. The CDR3 length is 13 residues. The CDR3 DNA follows: TGTGCCAGCAGTGAGGTAGGGAACGACGGCTACACCTTC. Residues: CASSEVGNDGYTF.

This clonotype was seen only a few times. The genes are TRBV6-5 and TRBJ2-5; 7 bases match TRBD1. In germline, CDR1 is MNHEY, CDR2 SVGAGI. The CDR3 loop spans 13 amino acids. J lost 7 bases, V lost 6 bases, and 8 bases had no gene match. CDR3 sequence reads: CASSQGTARTQYF. DNA of the CDR3: TGTGCCAGCAGCCAGGGGACAGCCAGGACCCAGTACTTC.

This clonotype turned up a few times. The chain links TRBV7-8 to TRBJ2-1; tentatively, D is TRBD1 (6 bases). Germline CDR1 SGHVS, CDR2 FQNEAQ. Trimming cost V 4 bases and J 5 bases, with 21 bases left between them. This CDR3 contains 17 residues. This CDR3 is CASSSSQLQGFHNEQFF. CDR3 bases: TGTGCCAGCAGCTCATCACAGTTGCAGGGGTTCCACAATGAGCAGTTCTTC.

The gene calls are TRBV3-1 and TRBJ2-2; TRBD1 agrees at 9 bases. The CDR3 contains 15 residues. Looked up from germline, CDR1 is LGHDT and CDR2 is YNNKEL (reference sequence). The junction had 5 bases not matched to a gene; V was cut back by 4 bases and J by 5 bases. The CDR3 DNA sequence: TGTGCCAGCAGCCCCTGGACAGGGGTAACCGGGGAGCTGTTTTTT. This encodes CASSPWTGVTGELFF.

This clonotype came up a few times. V usage is TRBV20-1 and J usage is TRBJ2-4, with 8 nucleotides matching TRBD2. From germline, CDR1 is DFQATT and CDR2 SNEGSKA (reference sequence). The CDR3 sequence is 17 residues long. V lost 0 bases and J lost 13; bases outside the gene matches: 20. CDR3: CSARDWRRGDLYNEQYF. The CDR3 DNA is TGCAGTGCTAGAGATTGGCGGCGGGGGGACCTCTACAATGAGCAGTACTTC.

The V call is TRBV12-3 or TRBV12-4, the J call TRBJ1-5; D unresolved. This CDR3 region has 14 residues. V shed 2 bases and J shed 2 bases, with 7 bases lying between them. The CDR3 spells CASSLTDRNQPQHF. CDR3 nucleotides: TGTGCCAGCAGTTTAACGGACCGCAATCAGCCCCAGCATTTT.

This clonotype was counted between two and nine times. V and J are TRBV7-2 and TRBJ2-2, with 10 bases matching TRBD2. V shed 1 base and J 4 bases; nucleotides not matched to a gene: 3. CDR1 is SGHTA and CDR2 is FQGNSA in the germline V gene. The length of the CDR3 is 16 residues. The CDR3 DNA follows: TGTGCCAGCAGCTTAGAAGGGACTAGCGCCACCGGGGAGCTGTTTTTT. Encoded protein: CASSLEGTSATGELFF.

This clonotype was counted a few times. This chain links TRBV2 with TRBJ2-7; D remains ambiguous. V lost 5 bases and J 4 bases, leaving 6 bases between the germline ends. CDR1 SNHLY and CDR2 FYNNEI come from the germline V gene. This CDR3 is built from 11 residues. The CDR3 loop reads CASSTLYEQYF. DNA of the CDR3: TGTGCCAGCAGTACCCTTTACGAGCAGTACTTC.

Concerning this clonotype: The junction departs from germline at one end; a sequencing error may be responsible. V is TRBV6-5 and J is TRBJ2-7; the D gene could be TRBD1 or TRBD2 (5 bases each). This CDR3 region has 13 residues. Per the germline V gene, CDR1 is MNHEY and CDR2 is SVGAGI. The CDR3 spells CASSDSGGYEQYF. The CDR3 DNA reads as TGTGCCAGCAGTGACTCTGGGGGCTACGAGCAGTACTTC.

The rearrangement links TRBV6-1 to TRBJ2-4; a possible D gene is TRBD2 (6 bases). The DNA end lines up better with TRBJ2-7; the J call may be wrong. This CDR3 has 14 residues. The germline V gene has CDR1 MNHNS and CDR2 SASEGT. As DNA, the CDR3 is TGTGCCAGCAGTGGGCGGGGAAGAAGCTACGAGCAGTACTTC. Protein sequence: CASSGRGRSYEQYF.

The chain is built from TRBV24-1 and TRBJ2-7; possible D gene TRBD1, 5 bases. TRBJ2-5 explains the end of the DNA better; the J call may be wrong. This CDR3 is 15 amino acids long. The germline V gene encodes CDR1 KGHDR and CDR2 SFDVKD. CDR3 region: CATSDGHRLVETQYF. DNA for the CDR3: TGTGCCACCAGTGACGGACACCGCCTCGTGGAGACCCAGTACTTC.

This clonotype was counted a few times. This chain joins TRBV6-5 and TRBJ1-5; D might be TRBD1 (5 bases). V was cut by 5 bases and J by 6 bases, with 20 bases left in between. The CDR3 totals 16 residues. Germline V gives CDR1 MNHEY, CDR2 SVGAGI. The CDR3 protein is CASSPRGRVVTQPQHF. CDR3 nucleotide sequence: TGTGCCAGCAGTCCCCGAGGCAGGGTAGTGACTCAGCCCCAGCATTTT.

This clonotype was observed a few times. This chain links TRBV27 with TRBJ2-6; TRBD1 is a possible D gene (5 bases). Germline V gene sequence: CDR1 MNHEY, CDR2 SMNVEV (reference sequence). This CDR3 contains 16 residues. V lost 5 bases, J lost 0 bases, and 11 bases lay in between. The CDR3 DNA reads as TGTGCCAGCAGTGGGGCCTTGAGCTCTGGGGCCAACGTCCTGACTTTC. Translated, it gives CASSGALSSGANVLTF.

The V call is TRBV2, the J call TRBJ2-1; 7 bases fit TRBD2. Trimming removed 3 bases from V and 5 bases from J; junction bases left unmatched: 10. The germline V gene encodes CDR1 SNHLY and CDR2 FYNNEI. The CDR3 is made up of 16 amino acids. The DNA of the CDR3 is TGTGCCAGCAGTGATACATTAGCGGGCGCGGACAATGAGCAGTTCTTC. It yields the protein CASSDTLAGADNEQFF.